A single TCR beta chain is shown here with its context. The antigen is unknown. This entry is derived from a study of shared clonotypes between healthy human individuals. Turning to the study itself: Per donor, three plates held CD4 naive cells, three held CD4 memory, two held CD8 naive and one held CD8 memory. The study's findings and limits: Among four donors, approximately 4.6% of naive CD4 clonotypes were found in common. There were few donors, and this limited the genetic and exposure-history diversity represented. Generation probability values for non-shared clonotypes were lower than those for clonotypes shared by all four donors.

This CDR3 is 15 amino acids long. CDR1 and CDR2 from the germline V gene are MDHEN and SYDVKM. Trimming cost V 4 bases and J 0 bases, with 10 bases left between them. This table comes from immunoSEQ multiplex PCR, and its TCRdb copy is limited to in-frame clones, with some not included. The table shows under 1 million clones, with 80% to 95% occurring only once. Naive CD8 isolation took CD45RO-negative cells positively selected for CCR7 and excluded terminally differentiated effector memory CD45RA+ cells. The sequenced material came from naive CD8+ T cells sorted from blood. This receptor was obtained from a man aged 30 to 45 in good health. This chain links TRBV28 with TRBJ1-3, with D uncertain. In DNA form, the CDR3 reads TGTGCCAGCAGTTCCTCGTCCGACTCTGGAAACACCATATATTTT. It translates to CASSSSSDSGNTIYF.